The 8 T cell receptor beta chains in this list originate from one sample, sequenced in a study of blood T cell repertoires in COVID-19. Profiling relied on immunoSEQ multiplex PCR, and the TCRdb table lists in-frame clones only, not all of them. The profile shows roughly 130,000 clones, around four fifths of them singletons. Sequencing was performed on peripheral blood. All receptors come from a man in his forties with active or convalescent COVID-19.

The genes are TRBV5-6 and TRBJ1-2; maybe TRBD1 (6 bases). Germline V gives CDR1 SGHDT, CDR2 YYEEEE. Trimming cost V 2 bases and J 4 bases, with 12 bases left between them. The CDR3 contains 14 residues. CDR3 protein: CASSLGGQLYGYTF. The CDR3 nucleotides are TGTGCCAGCAGCTTAGGCGGACAGCTCTATGGCTACACCTTC.

The V gene is TRBV6-2 or TRBV6-3, the J gene TRBJ2-1; tentatively, D is TRBD1 (5 bases). Germline V CDR1 and CDR2: MNHEY, SVGEGT. Trimming removed 5 bases from V and 2 bases from J, with 10 bases in between. The CDR3 is 14 amino acids. The CDR3 coding sequence is TGTGCCAGCAGTCTACGGACACCCTACAATGAGCAGTTCTTC. This encodes CASSLRTPYNEQFF.

V usage is TRBV5-1 and J usage is TRBJ1-2; a weak D match, TRBD1 (6 bases). Trimming stripped 2 bases from V and 4 bases from J, with 12 bases between. This CDR3 spans 14 amino acids. Germline V gene lookup returns CDR1 SGHRS and CDR2 YFSETQ. The CDR3 DNA is TGCGCCAGCAGCTTATCGAGGGACACCTATGGCTACACCTTC. Amino acid sequence: CASSLSRDTYGYTF.

This clone was seen just once. The CDR3 DNA follows: TGTGCCAGCAGCTTATCGCGGACAGGGGGCGACGAGCAGTACTTC. Residues: CASSLSRTGGDEQYF. The chain is built from TRBV7-9 and TRBJ2-7, with 11 bases fitting TRBD1. The trim removed 2 bases at V and 5 bases at J, leaving 5 bases unmatched. This CDR3 contains 15 residues. In germline, CDR1 is SEHNR, CDR2 FQNEAQ (reference sequence).

This clone has only one observation. This chain links TRBV6-6 with TRBJ1-3, with 10 bases fitting TRBD1. This CDR3 has 15 residues. The germline V gene has CDR1 MNHNY and CDR2 SVGAGI (reference sequence). V trimming: 5 bases; J trimming: 4 bases; junction bases outside the gene matches: 5. CDR3 nucleotide sequence: TGTGCCAGCAGTCTGGGACAGGGGAGAGGAAACACCATATATTTT. It translates to CASSLGQGRGNTIYF.

V gene TRBV7-9 combines with J gene TRBJ2-1; TRBD2 aligns across 11 bases. CDR1 is SEHNR and CDR2 is FQNEAQ in the germline V gene (reference sequence). CDR3 length equals 16 residues. With 4 bases clipped from V and 5 bases from J, the junction kept 7 bases outside the gene matches. In DNA form, the CDR3 reads TGTGCCAGCAGCTCCAAAAAACTAGCGGGAGACAATGAGCAGTTCTTC. Amino acid sequence: CASSSKKLAGDNEQFF.

The gene calls are TRBV6-6 and TRBJ2-6; D call uncertain. Germline-derived CDR1 and CDR2 are MNHNY and SVGAGI (reference sequence). Trimming pared 1 base from V and 0 bases from J, leaving 7 bases between. The CDR3 sequence is 16 residues long. The DNA for the CDR3 is TGTGCCAGCAGTTACTACCTGGCCTCTGGGGCCAACGTCCTGACTTTC. This gives the protein CASSYYLASGANVLTF.

The chain recombines TRBV7-2 with TRBJ2-5; 10 bases line up with TRBD2. There are 15 residues in the CDR3. Germline V CDR1 and CDR2: SGHTA, FQGNSA. Trimming took 2 bases from V and 4 from J; bases not matched to a gene: 4. The CDR3 DNA follows: TGTGCCAGCAGCTTACAGAGACTAGCGGGAGAGACCCAGTACTTC. Translating it yields CASSLQRLAGETQYF. The variable domain in full, completed from reference TRBV7-2 and TRBJ2-5, reads GAGVSQSPSNKVTEKGKDVELRCDPISGHTALYWYRQSLGQGLEFLIYFQGNSAPDKSGLPSDRFSAERTGGSVSTLTIQRTQQEDSAVYLCASSLQRLAGETQYFGPGTRLLVL.